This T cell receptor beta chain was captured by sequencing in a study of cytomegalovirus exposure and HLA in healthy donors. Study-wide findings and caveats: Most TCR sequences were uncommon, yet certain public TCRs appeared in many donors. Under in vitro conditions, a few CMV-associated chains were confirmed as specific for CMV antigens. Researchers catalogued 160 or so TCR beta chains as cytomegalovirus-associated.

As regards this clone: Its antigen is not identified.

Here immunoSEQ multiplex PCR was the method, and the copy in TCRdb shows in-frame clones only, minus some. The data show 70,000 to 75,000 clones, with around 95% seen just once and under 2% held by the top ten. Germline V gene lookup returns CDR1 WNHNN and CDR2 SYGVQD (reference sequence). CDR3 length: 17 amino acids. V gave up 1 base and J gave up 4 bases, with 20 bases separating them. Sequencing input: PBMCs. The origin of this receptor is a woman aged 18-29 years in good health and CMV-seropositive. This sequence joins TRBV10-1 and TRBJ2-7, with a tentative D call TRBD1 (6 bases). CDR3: CASSELGMDSYPYEQYF. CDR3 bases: TGCGCCAGCAGTGAGTTGGGGATGGACAGTTACCCGTACGAGCAGTACTTC.